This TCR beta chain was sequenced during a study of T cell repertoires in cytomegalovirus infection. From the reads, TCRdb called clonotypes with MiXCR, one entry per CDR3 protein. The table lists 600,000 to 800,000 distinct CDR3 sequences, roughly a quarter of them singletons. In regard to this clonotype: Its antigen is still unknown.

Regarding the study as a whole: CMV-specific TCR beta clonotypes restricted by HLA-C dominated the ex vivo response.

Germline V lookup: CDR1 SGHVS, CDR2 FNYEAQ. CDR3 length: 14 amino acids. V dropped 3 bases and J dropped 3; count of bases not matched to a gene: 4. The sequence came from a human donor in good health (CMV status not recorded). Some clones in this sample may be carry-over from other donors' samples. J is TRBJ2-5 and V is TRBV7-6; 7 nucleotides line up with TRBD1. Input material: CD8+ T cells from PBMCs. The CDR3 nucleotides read TGTGCCAGCAGCTTCCGACAGGGCGAAGAGACCCAGTACTTC. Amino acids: CASSFRQGEETQYF. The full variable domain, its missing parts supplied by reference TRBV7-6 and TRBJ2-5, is GAGVSQSPRYKVTKRGQDVALRCDPISGHVSLYWYRQALGQGPEFLTYFNYEAQQDKSGLPNDRFSAERPEGSISTLTIQRTEQRDSAMYRCASSFRQGEETQYFGPGTRLLVL.